This T cell receptor beta chain was recorded in a study of technical replicates of blood from several donors (dated by TCRdb to about 2017). For this clone: What antigen it recognizes has not been identified. No clone much larger than this one lies a single base away; base qualities are absent. The same CDR3 arises from other DNA sequences in this sample as well.

Via the germline V gene, CDR1 is SGHTA and CDR2 FQGNSA. The CDR3 runs 14 residues from the cysteine to the phenylalanine. The retained sequence is limited to the CDR3, 42 bases, with the frame set at the first base. V and J lose 5 bases and 0 bases, and a span of 9 bases separates them. Receptor libraries were prepared by the immunoSEQ multiplex PCR assay. This immuneACCESS table, as held by TCRdb, lists in-frame sequences with V and J called but not all clones. Of the missing ones, under half trace to an unresolved V gene in checked studies; the others have no known cause. This sample holds under 80,000 clones; roughly 89% were observed only once. Together, the top ten hold about 5% of the sample.

The sequenced sample was PBMCs. Recombination connected TRBV7-2 to TRBJ2-3, with no D gene named confidently. This receptor was identified in a human donor in good health. Some clones in this sample may be carry-over from other donors' samples. In nucleotide form, the sequence is TGTGCCAGCAGCAGAGGCGGTAGCACAGATACGCAGTATTTT. Translation gives CASSRGGSTDTQYF.